This T cell receptor (beta chain) was sequenced in a study of graft-versus-host responses after intestinal transplantation. At the level of the study: Recipients uniformly received anti-thymocyte globulin induction, followed by tacrolimus and steroids for about 3 years.

Clones were sequenced by immunoSEQ multiplex PCR, and TCRdb holds only the in-frame ones, with some missing. The table has some 90,000 clones, approximately 90% seen once. In the case of this clone: Its specificity is unknown.

The TCR originated in a human donor who was the organ donor for an intestinal transplant. Sequences were derived from unstimulated CD8+ T cells sorted from spleen or lymph node cells, sampled before transplant.

CDR3 region: CASSKSTSGGGREVETQYF. CDR3 DNA sequence: TGTGCCAGCAGCAAGAGTACTAGCGGGGGGGGCCGGGAAGTGGAGACCCAGTACTTC. The V and J genes are TRBV11-2 and TRBJ2-5; 13 bases align to TRBD2. The CDR3 extends over 19 amino acids. Per the germline V gene, CDR1 is SGHAT and CDR2 is FQNNGV. With 5 bases clipped from V and 5 bases from J, the junction kept 17 bases outside the gene matches.